The table lists the clone carrying this T cell receptor beta chain with a few counts. V lost 4 bases, J lost 0 bases, and 10 bases lay in between. The length of the CDR3 is 14 residues. CDR1 is SQVTM and CDR2 is ANQGSEA in the germline V gene. This sample is drawn from a study of CD8 T cells in ankylosing spondylitis. TCRdb analysed the 5' RACE reads with MiXCR anew, one entry per CDR3 protein. The repertoire holds over 150,000 distinct CDR3 sequences, with 15% to 20% as singletons. The gene calls are TRBV29-1 and TRBJ2-1; no clear D. Sequenced sample: blood, either unsorted or a sorted T cell fraction (not recorded which). The sequence came from a male donor under 30 with ankylosing spondylitis or in good health (not recorded which). DNA for the CDR3: TGCAGCGTTGCGGACCGAAGCTCCTACAATGAGCAGTTCTTC. It translates to CSVADRSSYNEQFF.